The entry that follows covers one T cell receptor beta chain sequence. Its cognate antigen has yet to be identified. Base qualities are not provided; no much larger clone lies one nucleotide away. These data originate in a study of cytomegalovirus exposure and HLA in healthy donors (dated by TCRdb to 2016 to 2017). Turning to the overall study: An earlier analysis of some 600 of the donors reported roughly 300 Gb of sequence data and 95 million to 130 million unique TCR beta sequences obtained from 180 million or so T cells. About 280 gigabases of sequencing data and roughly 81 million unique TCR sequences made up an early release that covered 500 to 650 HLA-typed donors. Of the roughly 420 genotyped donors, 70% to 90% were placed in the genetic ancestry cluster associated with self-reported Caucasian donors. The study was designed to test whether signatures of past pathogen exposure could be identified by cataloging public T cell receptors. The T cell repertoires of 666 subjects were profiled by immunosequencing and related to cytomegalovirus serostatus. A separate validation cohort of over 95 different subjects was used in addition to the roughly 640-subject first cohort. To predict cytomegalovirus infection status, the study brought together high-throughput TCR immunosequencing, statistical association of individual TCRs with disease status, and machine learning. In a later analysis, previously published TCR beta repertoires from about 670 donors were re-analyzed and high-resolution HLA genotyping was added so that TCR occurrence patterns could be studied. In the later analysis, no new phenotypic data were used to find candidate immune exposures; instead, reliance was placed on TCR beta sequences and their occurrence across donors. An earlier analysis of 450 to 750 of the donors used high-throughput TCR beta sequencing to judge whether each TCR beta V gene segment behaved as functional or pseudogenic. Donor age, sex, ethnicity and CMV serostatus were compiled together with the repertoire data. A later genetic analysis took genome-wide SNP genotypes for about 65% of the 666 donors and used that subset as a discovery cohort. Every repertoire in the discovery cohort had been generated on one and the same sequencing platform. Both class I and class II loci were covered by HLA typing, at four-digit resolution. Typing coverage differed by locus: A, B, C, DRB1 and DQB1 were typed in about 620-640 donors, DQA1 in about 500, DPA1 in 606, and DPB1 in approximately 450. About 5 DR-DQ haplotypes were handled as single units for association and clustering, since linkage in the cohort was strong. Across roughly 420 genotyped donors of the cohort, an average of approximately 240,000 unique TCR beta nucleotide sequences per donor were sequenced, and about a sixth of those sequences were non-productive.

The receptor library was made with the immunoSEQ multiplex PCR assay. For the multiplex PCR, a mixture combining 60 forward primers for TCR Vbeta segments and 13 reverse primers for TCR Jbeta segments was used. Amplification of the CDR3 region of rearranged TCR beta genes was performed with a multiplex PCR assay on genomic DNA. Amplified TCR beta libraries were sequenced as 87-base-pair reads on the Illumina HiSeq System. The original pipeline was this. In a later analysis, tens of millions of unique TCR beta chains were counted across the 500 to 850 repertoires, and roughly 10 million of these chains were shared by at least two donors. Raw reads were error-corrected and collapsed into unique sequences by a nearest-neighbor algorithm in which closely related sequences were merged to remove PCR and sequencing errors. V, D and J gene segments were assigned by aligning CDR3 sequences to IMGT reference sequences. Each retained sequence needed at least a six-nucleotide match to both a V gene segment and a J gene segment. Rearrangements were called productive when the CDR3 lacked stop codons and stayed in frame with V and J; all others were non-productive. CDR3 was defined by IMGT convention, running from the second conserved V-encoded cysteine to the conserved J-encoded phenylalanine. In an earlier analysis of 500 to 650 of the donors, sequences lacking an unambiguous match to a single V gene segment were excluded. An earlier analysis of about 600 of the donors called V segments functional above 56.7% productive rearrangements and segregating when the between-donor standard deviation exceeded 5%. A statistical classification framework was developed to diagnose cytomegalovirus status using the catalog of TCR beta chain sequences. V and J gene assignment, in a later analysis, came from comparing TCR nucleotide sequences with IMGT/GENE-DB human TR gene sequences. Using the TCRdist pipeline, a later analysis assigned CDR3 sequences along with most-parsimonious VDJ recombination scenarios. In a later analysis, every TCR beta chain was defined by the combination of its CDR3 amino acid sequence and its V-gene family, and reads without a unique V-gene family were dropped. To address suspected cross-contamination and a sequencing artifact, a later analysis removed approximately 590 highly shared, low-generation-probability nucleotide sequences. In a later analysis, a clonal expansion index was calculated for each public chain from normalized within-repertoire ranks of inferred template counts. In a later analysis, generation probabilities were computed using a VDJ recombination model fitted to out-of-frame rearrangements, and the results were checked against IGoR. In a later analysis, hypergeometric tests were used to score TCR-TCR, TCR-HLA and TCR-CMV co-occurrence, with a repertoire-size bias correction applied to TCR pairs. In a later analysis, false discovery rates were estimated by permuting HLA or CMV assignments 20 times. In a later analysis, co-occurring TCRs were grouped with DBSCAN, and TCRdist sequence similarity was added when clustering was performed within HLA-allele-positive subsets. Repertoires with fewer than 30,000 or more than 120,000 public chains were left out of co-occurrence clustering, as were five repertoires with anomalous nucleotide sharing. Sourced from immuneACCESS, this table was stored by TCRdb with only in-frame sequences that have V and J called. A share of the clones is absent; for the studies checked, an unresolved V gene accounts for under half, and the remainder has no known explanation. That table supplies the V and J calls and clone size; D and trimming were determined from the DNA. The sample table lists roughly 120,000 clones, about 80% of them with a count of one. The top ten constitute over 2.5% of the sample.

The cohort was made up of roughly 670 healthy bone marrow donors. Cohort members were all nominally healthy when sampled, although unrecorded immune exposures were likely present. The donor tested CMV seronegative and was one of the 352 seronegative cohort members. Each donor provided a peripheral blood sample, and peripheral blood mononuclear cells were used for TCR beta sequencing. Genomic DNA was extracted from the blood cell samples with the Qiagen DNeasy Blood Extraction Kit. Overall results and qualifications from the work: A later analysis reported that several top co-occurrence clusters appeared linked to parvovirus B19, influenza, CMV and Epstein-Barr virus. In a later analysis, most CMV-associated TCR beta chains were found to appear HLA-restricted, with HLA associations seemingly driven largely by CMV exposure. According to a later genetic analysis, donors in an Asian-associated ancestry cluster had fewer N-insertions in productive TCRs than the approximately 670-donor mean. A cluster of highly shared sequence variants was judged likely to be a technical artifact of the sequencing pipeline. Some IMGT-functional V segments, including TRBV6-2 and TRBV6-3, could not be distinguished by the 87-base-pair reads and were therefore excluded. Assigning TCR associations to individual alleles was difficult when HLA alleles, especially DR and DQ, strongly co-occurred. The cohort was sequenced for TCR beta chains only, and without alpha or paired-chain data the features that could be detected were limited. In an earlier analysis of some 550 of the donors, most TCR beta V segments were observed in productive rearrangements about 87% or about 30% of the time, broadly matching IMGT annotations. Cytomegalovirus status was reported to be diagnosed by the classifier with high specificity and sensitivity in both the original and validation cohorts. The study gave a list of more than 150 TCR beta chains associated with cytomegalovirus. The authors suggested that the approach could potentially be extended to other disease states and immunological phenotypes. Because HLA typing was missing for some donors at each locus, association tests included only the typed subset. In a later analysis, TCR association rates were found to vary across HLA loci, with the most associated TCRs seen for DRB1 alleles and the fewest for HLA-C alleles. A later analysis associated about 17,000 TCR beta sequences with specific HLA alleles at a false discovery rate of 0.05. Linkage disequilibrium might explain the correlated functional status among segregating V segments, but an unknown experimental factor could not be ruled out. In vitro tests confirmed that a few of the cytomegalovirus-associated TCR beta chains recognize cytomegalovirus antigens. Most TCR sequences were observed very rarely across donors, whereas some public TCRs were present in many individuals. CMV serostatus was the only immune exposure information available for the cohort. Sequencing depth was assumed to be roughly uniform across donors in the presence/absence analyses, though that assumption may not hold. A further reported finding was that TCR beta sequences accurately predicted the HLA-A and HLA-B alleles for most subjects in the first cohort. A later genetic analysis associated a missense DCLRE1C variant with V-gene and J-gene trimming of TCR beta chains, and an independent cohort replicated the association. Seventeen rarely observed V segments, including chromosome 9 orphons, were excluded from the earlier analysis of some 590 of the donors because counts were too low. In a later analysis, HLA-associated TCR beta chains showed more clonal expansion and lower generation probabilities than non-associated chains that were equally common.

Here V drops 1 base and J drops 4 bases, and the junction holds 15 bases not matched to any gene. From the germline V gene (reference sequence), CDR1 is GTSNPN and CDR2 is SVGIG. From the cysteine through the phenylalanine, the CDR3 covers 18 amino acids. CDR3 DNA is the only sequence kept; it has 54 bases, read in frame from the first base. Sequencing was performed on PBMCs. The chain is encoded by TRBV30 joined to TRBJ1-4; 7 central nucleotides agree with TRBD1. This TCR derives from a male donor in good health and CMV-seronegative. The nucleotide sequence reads TGTGCCTGGAGTGGGGGAGGATACCGGGACAGTGTTAATGAAAAACTGTTTTTT. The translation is CAWSGGGYRDSVNEKLFF.